This T cell receptor beta chain is drawn from a study of blood T cell repertoires in COVID-19. On the study more broadly: Spain, Italy and the United States supplied samples that represented acute and convalescent COVID-19. PBMCs, B-cell-depleted T cells, or T cells provided the cDNA or gDNA that made up the material.

Per the original data handling: Reference gene primers were amplified, and this amplification served to estimate nucleated cell counts. TCRdb's copy holds only in-frame clones and misses some; the assay was immunoSEQ multiplex PCR. For V, J and clone size, that table is used; D and trimming come from the DNA. The repertoire holds 100,000 to 150,000 clones, with almost 85% as singletons. In germline, CDR1 is MNHEY, CDR2 SMNVEV (reference sequence). CDR3 size: 19 residues. V gave up 2 bases and J gave up 5 bases; unmatched junction bases: 16. The specimen sequenced was peripheral blood. V gene TRBV27 combines with J gene TRBJ2-2; 8 bases are a match to TRBD2. This clonotype was obtained from a woman aged 25 to 39 who had recovered from COVID-19. As DNA, the CDR3 is TGTGCCAGCAGTTTACTTGTTGGAGCGGGAGATATTGGTACCGGGGAGCTGTTTTTT. As protein: CASSLLVGAGDIGTGELFF.